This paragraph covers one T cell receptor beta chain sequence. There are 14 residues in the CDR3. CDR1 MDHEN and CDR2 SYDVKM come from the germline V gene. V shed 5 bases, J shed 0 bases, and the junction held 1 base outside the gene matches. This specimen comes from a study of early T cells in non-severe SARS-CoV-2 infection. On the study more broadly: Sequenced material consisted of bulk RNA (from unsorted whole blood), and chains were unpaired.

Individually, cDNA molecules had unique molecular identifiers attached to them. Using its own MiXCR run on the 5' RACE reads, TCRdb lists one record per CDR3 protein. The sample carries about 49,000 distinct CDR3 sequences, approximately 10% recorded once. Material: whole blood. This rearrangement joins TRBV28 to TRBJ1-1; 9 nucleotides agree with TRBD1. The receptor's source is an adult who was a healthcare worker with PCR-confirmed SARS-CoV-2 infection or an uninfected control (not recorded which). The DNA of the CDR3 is TGTGCCAGCAGTAGGACAGGGGTGAACACTGAAGCTTTCTTT. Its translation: CASSRTGVNTEAFF.